The 5 T cell receptor beta chains presented below share a single source sample, sequenced in a study of blood T cells in healthy people across ages. Using a J-beta primer mix together with a sample-barcoded 5' primer, a second PCR was run for roughly 7 to 11 cycles. One entry per CDR3 protein, called by TCRdb with MiXCR from the 5' RACE reads. The sample shows about 640,000 distinct CDR3 sequences, roughly 53% of them seen only once. The sample comprised blood. The source is a man aged 60-69 years in good health.

This clonotype was found once. The J gene is TRBJ2-3, the V gene TRBV12-3 or TRBV12-4; D not resolved. The V and J ends lost 1 base and 5 bases respectively, with 16 bases between them. This CDR3 is 16 amino acids long. The CDR3 DNA is TGTGCCAGCAGTTTAGGTCGGATCTCTCGCGGAGATACGCAGTATTTT. It codes for CASSLGRISRGDTQYF.

This rearrangement joins TRBV25-1 to TRBJ2-5; D gene unclear. The CDR3 runs to 13 residues. V lost 5 bases to trimming and J lost 3 bases, with 10 bases between them. Germline CDR1 and CDR2: MGHDK and SYGVNS. The CDR3 DNA sequence: TGTGCCAGCAGTATGACCAACAAAGAGACCCAGTACTTC. It yields the protein CASSMTNKETQYF.

In this sample, this clonotype turned up a few times. V gene TRBV19 combines with J gene TRBJ2-3; unclear D gene. V lost 2 bases and J lost 0, with 6 bases in between. The CDR3 has 14 residues. CDR1 and CDR2 (germline): LNHDA, SQIVND (reference sequence). CDR3 loop: CASSISGSTDTQYF. CDR3 DNA sequence: TGTGCCAGTAGTATATCCGGTAGCACAGATACGCAGTATTTT.

V is TRBV14 and J is TRBJ2-5; D is ambiguous. This CDR3 has 15 residues. Germline V gene sequence: CDR1 SGHDN, CDR2 FVKESK. V was clipped by 3 bases and J by 5 bases, with 16 bases between them. This CDR3 reads CASSHGILAWETQYF. As DNA, the CDR3 is TGTGCCAGCAGCCACGGAATATTGGCTTGGGAGACCCAGTACTTC.

The V and J genes are TRBV7-8 and TRBJ2-5, with D possibly TRBD2 on 5 matching bases. V was trimmed by 4 bases and J by 8 bases, leaving 17 bases between them. CDR1 is SGHVS and CDR2 is FQNEAQ in the germline V gene. The length of the CDR3 is 14 residues. The CDR3 here is CASSYETTFVTQYF. DNA of the CDR3: TGTGCCAGCAGCTACGAGACTACCTTCGTTACCCAGTACTTC.